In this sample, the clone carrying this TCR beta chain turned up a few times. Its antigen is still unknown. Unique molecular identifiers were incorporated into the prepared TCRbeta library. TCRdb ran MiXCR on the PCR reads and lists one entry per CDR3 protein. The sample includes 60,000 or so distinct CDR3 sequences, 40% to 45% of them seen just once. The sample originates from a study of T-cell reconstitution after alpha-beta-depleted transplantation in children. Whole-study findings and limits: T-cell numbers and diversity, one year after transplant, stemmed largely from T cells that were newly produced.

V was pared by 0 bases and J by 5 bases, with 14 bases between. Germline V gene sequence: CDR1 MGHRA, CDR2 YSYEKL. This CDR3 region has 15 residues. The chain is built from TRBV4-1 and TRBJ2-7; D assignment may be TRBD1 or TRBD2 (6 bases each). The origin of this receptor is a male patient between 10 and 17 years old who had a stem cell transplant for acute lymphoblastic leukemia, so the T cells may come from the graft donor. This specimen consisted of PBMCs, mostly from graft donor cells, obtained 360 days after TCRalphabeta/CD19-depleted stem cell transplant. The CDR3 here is CASSQEGRGGDEQYF. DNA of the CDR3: TGCGCCAGCAGCCAAGAGGGCAGGGGAGGCGACGAGCAGTACTTC.